These 27 T cell receptor beta chains came from one sample sequenced in a study of identical twins. MiXCR, run by TCRdb on the 5' RACE reads, gives a single entry per CDR3 protein. This repertoire shows about 290,000 distinct CDR3 sequences, 8% to 9.5% found once; its top ten account for 6% to 8.5%. This sample was also put to use in a study of yellow fever vaccine responses in identical twins.

The sample consisted of CD8+ T cells sorted from blood. The receptors originated from a woman in her late teens or twenties in good health.

The rearrangement joins TRBV12-3 or TRBV12-4 to TRBJ1-5; 7 bases match TRBD1. V shed 7 bases, J shed 6 bases, and the junction held 9 bases outside the gene matches. The CDR3 extends over 14 amino acids. The CDR3 is CASKETGEGQPQHF. The CDR3 coding sequence is TGTGCCAGCAAAGAAACAGGGGAAGGTCAGCCCCAGCATTTT.

The chain couples TRBV7-9 to TRBJ2-5; TRBD2 matches at 9 bases. Germline lookup yields CDR1 SEHNR and CDR2 FQNEAQ (reference sequence). The CDR3 loop spans 15 amino acids. The junction had 12 bases not matched to a gene; V was cut back by 4 bases and J by 9 bases. CDR3 nucleotides: TGTGCCAGCAGCTCTTCGACTAGCGGTATAAGGGCCCAGTACTTC. Amino acids: CASSSSTSGIRAQYF.

This clonotype was picked up many times. The chain couples TRBV7-2 to TRBJ2-5; 11 bases are shared with TRBD2. This CDR3 spans 17 amino acids. V trimming: 0 bases; J trimming: 4 bases; junction bases outside the gene matches: 7. Germline assignment: CDR1 SGHTA and CDR2 FQGNSA. The DNA for the CDR3 is TGTGCCAGCAGCTTAGCGAGTCATCTAGCGGGAGGAGAGACCCAGTACTTC. Its translation is CASSLASHLAGGETQYF.

This clonotype was recorded many times. The chain links TRBV7-2 to TRBJ2-7; D is ambiguous. Trimming took off 2 bases at V and 5 bases at J, with 4 bases between the two ends. Germline V gives CDR1 SGHTA, CDR2 FQGNSA. CDR3 length: 11 residues. The chain's CDR3 is CASSLLDEQYF. CDR3 coding DNA: TGTGCCAGCAGCTTACTGGACGAGCAGTACTTC.

The sample holds many counts of this clonotype. The chain uses TRBV18 and TRBJ1-2, with 10 nucleotides matching TRBD1. Germline loops: CDR1 KGHSH, CDR2 LQKENI. CDR3 length: 17 amino acids. V was pared by 2 bases and J by 4 bases, with 10 bases of the junction left unmatched. For the CDR3, the DNA is TGTGCCAGCTCACCAATCCGGACAGGGGGGAACCTCTATGGCTACACCTTC. This translates into CASSPIRTGGNLYGYTF.

In its sample, this clonotype was seen many times. The V call is TRBV7-2, the J call TRBJ1-1, with D uncertain. Germline assignment: CDR1 SGHTA and CDR2 FQGNSA. This CDR3 comprises 13 residues. V dropped 4 bases and J dropped 0 bases, with 6 bases sitting between them. The CDR3, as DNA: TGTGCCAGCAGCTCGGGAGTGAACACTGAAGCTTTCTTT. Residues: CASSSGVNTEAFF.

This clonotype occurred many times. This chain joins TRBV5-1 and TRBJ2-5, with D uncertain. V shed 5 bases and J shed 1 base, with 6 bases lying between them. CDR3 length: 12 amino acids. Germline lookup yields CDR1 SGHRS and CDR2 YFSETQ. The CDR3 nucleotides are TGCGCCAGCAGGGTACTCCAAGAGACCCAGTACTTC. It codes for CASRVLQETQYF.

The rearrangement links TRBV10-2 to TRBJ2-7; the match to TRBD2 covers 7 bases. CDR1 and CDR2 from the germline V gene are WSHSY and SAAADI. The CDR3 extends over 13 amino acids. J lost 4 bases, V lost 5 bases, and 5 bases had no gene match. The CDR3 nucleotides read TGCGCCAGCAGTAGCGACGGGGGGTACGAGCAGTACTTC. Encoded protein: CASSSDGGYEQYF.

The gene calls are TRBV30 and TRBJ2-1; D is unresolved. CDR3 length: 12 residues. V was cut by 2 bases and J by 4 bases, with 6 bases left in between. CDR1 and CDR2 (germline): GTSNPN, SVGIG (reference sequence). CDR3 coding DNA: TGTGCCTGGAGTTATCGTTACAATGAGCAGTTCTTC. This encodes CAWSYRYNEQFF.

The table lists this clonotype with many counts. V gene TRBV4-3 combines with J gene TRBJ2-5; D is uncertain. The CDR3 covers 15 residues. The germline V and J ends were trimmed by 1 base and 6 bases, with 15 bases remaining between them. Germline lookup yields CDR1 LGHNA and CDR2 YSLEER. In DNA, the CDR3 is TGCGCCAGCAGCCAAGTCTTCGTAGGGAATCAGACCCAGTACTTC. Translated: CASSQVFVGNQTQYF.

The V call is TRBV19, the J call TRBJ2-3; D possibly matches TRBD1 or TRBD2 (5 bases each). CDR1 is LNHDA and CDR2 is SQIVND in the germline V gene (reference sequence). This CDR3 is 16 amino acids long. Trimming cost V 8 bases and J 1 base, with 19 bases left between them. The CDR3 loop is CASSFSGPIGTDTQYF. In DNA form, the CDR3 reads TGTGCCAGTTCCTTTTCGGGACCGATTGGCACAGATACGCAGTATTTT.

The V call is TRBV7-9, the J call TRBJ2-3, with TRBD1 matching 8 bases. CDR1 SEHNR and CDR2 FQNEAQ come from the germline V gene (reference sequence). CDR3 length equals 15 residues. V gave up 6 bases and J gave up 4 bases; unmatched junction bases: 9. The CDR3 reads CASRTTGGRADTQYF. The CDR3 region has the DNA TGTGCCAGCAGAACCACAGGGGGTAGGGCAGATACGCAGTATTTT.

In its sample, this clonotype was seen many times. The chain employs TRBV19 and TRBJ2-1; TRBD1 or TRBD2 may be the D gene (5 bases each). The length of the CDR3 is 11 residues. CDR1 is LNHDA and CDR2 is SQIVND in the germline V gene (reference sequence). Trimming stripped 11 bases from V and 1 base from J, with 6 bases between. CDR3 nucleotide sequence: TGTGCCGGGGGATCCTACAATGAGCAGTTCTTC. Its protein is CAGGSYNEQFF.

This sequence joins TRBV5-1 and TRBJ2-7, with 8 bases matching TRBD2. Germline V gene lookup returns CDR1 SGHRS and CDR2 YFSETQ. This CDR3 has 14 amino acids. Trimming removed 4 bases from V and 5 bases from J; junction bases left unmatched: 8. The CDR3 spells CASSRTSRGDEQYF. CDR3 nucleotides: TGCGCCAGCAGCAGGACTAGCCGGGGCGACGAGCAGTACTTC.

The V call is TRBV5-1, the J call TRBJ2-7, with no clear D. The V end was cut by 4 bases, the J end by 5 bases, with 16 bases between. CDR1 and CDR2 from the germline V gene are SGHRS and YFSETQ. This CDR3 is built from 14 residues. In nucleotides, the CDR3 is TGCGCCAGCAGCCTACTCCATAGAACTAACGAGCAGTACTTC. Encoded protein: CASSLLHRTNEQYF.

The sample holds a few counts of this clonotype. The V gene is TRBV14, the J gene TRBJ2-7; 8 bases match TRBD1. J gave up 2 bases and V 5 bases, and 11 bases lay outside the gene matches. The CDR3 spans 16 residues. From germline, CDR1 is SGHDN and CDR2 FVKESK. For the CDR3, the DNA is TGTGCCAGCAGCAAGGGGTTCGGGACAGGAGCCTACGAGCAGTACTTC. This encodes CASSKGFGTGAYEQYF.

This clonotype was seen only a few times. V usage is TRBV6-1 and J usage is TRBJ1-6; no definite D call. The CDR3 is 16 residues long. Germline V gene lookup returns CDR1 MNHNS and CDR2 SASEGT. Deletions cut 1 base from V and 7 bases from J, with 14 bases between. The CDR3 region is CASSEEVGRGNSPLHF. The CDR3 nucleotides read TGTGCCAGCAGTGAAGAAGTTGGACGCGGAAATTCACCCCTCCACTTT.

This clonotype was picked up a small number of times. The V gene is TRBV9, the J gene TRBJ1-2, with TRBD1 as a possible D gene (6 bases). CDR3 length: 14 residues. CDR1 and CDR2 (germline): SGDLS, YYNGEE. Trimming removed 3 bases at V and 2 bases at J, with 11 bases between. This chain's CDR3 is CASSGGQPNYGYTF. CDR3 sequence (DNA): TGTGCCAGCAGCGGCGGACAGCCCAACTATGGCTACACCTTC.

This clonotype occurred a few times. This chain uses TRBV10-3 with TRBJ2-7; 7 bases fit TRBD2. The CDR3 sequence is 14 residues long. Trimming took 2 bases from V and 2 from J; bases not matched to a gene: 3. The germline V gene has CDR1 ENHRY and CDR2 SYGVKD. For the CDR3, the DNA is TGTGCCATCAGTGAGGTAGCGGGTACCTACGAGCAGTACTTC. Amino acid sequence: CAISEVAGTYEQYF.

The table lists this clonotype with many counts. The gene calls are TRBV12-3 or TRBV12-4 and TRBJ2-1; tentatively, D is TRBD2 (5 bases). V gave up 6 bases and J gave up 4 bases, with 13 bases separating them. The CDR3 is made up of 14 amino acids. CDR3 residues: CASRHAGRYNEQFF. CDR3 nucleotide sequence: TGTGCCAGCAGACATGCGGGCAGATACAATGAGCAGTTCTTC.

The chain combines TRBV4-2 with TRBJ2-7; D possibly corresponds to TRBD2 (5 bases). V gave up 0 bases and J gave up 3 bases, with 15 bases separating them. The CDR3 consists of 16 residues. Germline V gives CDR1 LGHNA, CDR2 YNFKEQ. In DNA, the CDR3 is TGTGCCAGCAGCCAAGAAGAGGGAGCAGTGGGCTACGAGCAGTACTTC. It codes for CASSQEEGAVGYEQYF.

This clonotype was picked up a small number of times. CDR3 residues: CASSIGSVRARDEQFF. The CDR3 DNA is TGTGCCAGTAGTATAGGGTCGGTGAGGGCACGGGATGAGCAGTTCTTC. The chain joins TRBV19 to TRBJ2-1, with D tentatively TRBD2 (5 bases). CDR3 length: 16 amino acids. The V and J ends lost 1 base and 8 bases respectively, with 18 bases between them. Germline V CDR1 and CDR2: LNHDA, SQIVND (reference sequence).

Many counts were recorded for this clonotype. The rearrangement links TRBV24-1 to TRBJ2-2; D might be TRBD1 (5 bases). Trimming removed 5 bases at V and 1 base at J, with 7 bases between. Germline V gene lookup returns CDR1 KGHDR and CDR2 SFDVKD. The CDR3 extends over 14 amino acids. The CDR3 nucleotides read TGTGCCACCAGTGGTCAGGGGAACACCGGGGAGCTGTTTTTT. Translation: CATSGQGNTGELFF.

This clonotype was seen a handful of times. The gene calls are TRBV9 and TRBJ2-2, with D possibly TRBD1 on 7 matching bases. V was pared by 0 bases and J by 6 bases, with 12 bases between. Germline CDR1 reads SGDLS; CDR2 reads YYNGEE. This CDR3 region has 15 residues. The CDR3 sequence: CASSVAQGGAGELFF. The CDR3 DNA sequence: TGTGCCAGCAGCGTAGCCCAGGGGGGAGCCGGGGAGCTGTTTTTT.

This clonotype was observed many times. The J gene is TRBJ2-7, the V gene TRBV4-3, with 7 positions matching TRBD2. The V and J ends lost 0 bases and 6 bases, in that order; junction bases with no gene match: 2. Germline V gives CDR1 LGHNA, CDR2 YSLEER. The CDR3 runs 13 residues. In DNA, the CDR3 is TGCGCCAGCAGCCAAGATTGGGAGGGCGAGCAGTACTTC. This encodes CASSQDWEGEQYF.

This clonotype was seen repeatedly, ten times or more. The chain joins TRBV7-9 to TRBJ2-5, with no clear D. Trimming pared 1 base from V and 5 bases from J, leaving 8 bases between. The CDR3 length is 13 residues. CDR1 is SEHNR, CDR2 FQNEAQ, per germline (reference sequence). The CDR3 coding sequence is TGTGCCAGCAGCTTAGAGGGATTTGAGACCCAGTACTTC. Amino acids: CASSLEGFETQYF.

The genes are TRBV11-2 and TRBJ2-2; perhaps TRBD2 as D (5 bases). V was pared by 6 bases and J by 4 bases, with 12 bases between. The CDR3 runs to 14 residues. CDR1 and CDR2 from the germline V gene are SGHAT and FQNNGV. CDR3 sequence: CASSFESGTGELFF. CDR3 bases: TGTGCCAGCAGTTTCGAGAGCGGCACCGGGGAGCTGTTTTTT.